This T cell receptor beta chain came from a study of shared clonotypes between healthy human individuals. Points from the study as a whole: Depth was large, yet rarefaction showed that sorted-subset sequencing was incomplete. Compared with clonotypes that all four donors shared, non-shared clonotypes had lower generation probabilities.

Worth noting for this clone: Its target is unknown.

The CDR3 length is 14 residues. Trimming pared 4 bases from V and 2 bases from J, leaving 11 bases between. Germline CDR1 is SGHTA and CDR2 is FQGNSA. Deep level was the assay's run setting. The assay was immunoSEQ multiplex PCR, and TCRdb's table has in-frame clones only and misses some. In the table there are around 2.5 million clones, 80% to 95% of which are singletons. The chain is built from TRBV7-2 and TRBJ2-5, with D unresolved. This TCR was recovered from a man aged 18 to 29 in good health. Some clones in this sample may be carry-over from other donors' samples. Material for sequencing was naive CD4+ T cells from PBMCs. Subset noted: CD45RA+ positively selected. The CDR3 spells CASSSEYSQETQYF. The CDR3 DNA is TGTGCCAGCAGCTCCGAGTATAGTCAAGAGACCCAGTACTTC.